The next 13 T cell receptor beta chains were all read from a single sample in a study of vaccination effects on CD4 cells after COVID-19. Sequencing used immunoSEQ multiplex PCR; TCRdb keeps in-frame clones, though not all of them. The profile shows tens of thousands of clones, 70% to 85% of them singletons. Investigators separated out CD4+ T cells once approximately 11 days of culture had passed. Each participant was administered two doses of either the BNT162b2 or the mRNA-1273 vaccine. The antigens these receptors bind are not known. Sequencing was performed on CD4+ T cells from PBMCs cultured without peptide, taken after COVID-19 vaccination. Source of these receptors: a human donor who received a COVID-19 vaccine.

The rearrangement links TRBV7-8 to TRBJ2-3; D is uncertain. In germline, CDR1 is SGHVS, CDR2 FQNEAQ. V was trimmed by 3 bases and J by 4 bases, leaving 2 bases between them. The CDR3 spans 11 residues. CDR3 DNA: TGTGCCAGCAGCTTGGCAGATACGCAGTATTTT. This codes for CASSLADTQYF.

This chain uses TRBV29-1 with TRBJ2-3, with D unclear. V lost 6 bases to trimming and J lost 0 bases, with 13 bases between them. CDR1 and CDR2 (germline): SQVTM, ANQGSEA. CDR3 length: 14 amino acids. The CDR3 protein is CSVLGLLSTDTQYF. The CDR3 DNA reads TGCAGCGTACTTGGGCTTTTGAGCACAGATACGCAGTATTTT.

The CDR3 DNA is TGTGCCAGCAGCCAAGCGGACACCCGAGAGACCCAGTACTTC. It yields the protein CASSQADTRETQYF. V gene TRBV5-6 combines with J gene TRBJ2-5; either TRBD1 or TRBD2 may fit D (5 bases each). V lost 4 bases to trimming and J lost 4 bases, with 14 bases between them. CDR3 length: 14 residues. The germline V gene encodes CDR1 SGHDT and CDR2 YYEEEE.

The CDR3 sequence is CASSFDRVSTEAFF. The CDR3 DNA reads TGTGCCAGCAGCTTCGACAGGGTTTCGACTGAAGCTTTCTTT. The chain joins TRBV5-6 to TRBJ1-1; TRBD1 matches 7 bases. CDR3 length equals 14 residues. Germline V gives CDR1 SGHDT, CDR2 YYEEEE. The J segment lost 5 bases and the V segment lost 2 bases, leaving 6 bases of the junction unmatched.

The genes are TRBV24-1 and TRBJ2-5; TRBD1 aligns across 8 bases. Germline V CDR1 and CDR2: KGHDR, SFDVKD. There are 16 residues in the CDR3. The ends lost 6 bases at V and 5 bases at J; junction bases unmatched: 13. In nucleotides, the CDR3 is TGTGCCACCAGTCCGAGGGGGGCAGGGGGCAGGGAGACCCAGTACTTC. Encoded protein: CATSPRGAGGRETQYF.

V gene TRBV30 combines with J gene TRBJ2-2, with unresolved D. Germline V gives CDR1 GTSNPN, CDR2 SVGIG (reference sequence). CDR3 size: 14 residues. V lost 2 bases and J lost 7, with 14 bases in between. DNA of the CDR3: TGTGCCTGGAGTTGGCAGGCAGGCATCGGGGAGCTGTTTTTT. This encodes CAWSWQAGIGELFF. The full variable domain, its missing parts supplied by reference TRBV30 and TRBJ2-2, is SQTIHQWPATLVQPVGSPLSLECTVEGTSNPNLYWYRQAAGRGLQLLFYSVGIGQISSEVPQNLSASRPQDRQFILSSKKLLLSDSGFYLCAWSWQAGIGELFFGEGSRLTVL.

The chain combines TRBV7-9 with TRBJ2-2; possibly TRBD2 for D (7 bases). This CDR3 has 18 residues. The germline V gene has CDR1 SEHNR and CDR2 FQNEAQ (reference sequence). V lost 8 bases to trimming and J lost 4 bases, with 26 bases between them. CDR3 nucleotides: TGTGCCAGCGGGAGCGCTGTGGGGGGGGCCTTCCCCACCGGGGAGCTGTTTTTT. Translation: CASGSAVGGAFPTGELFF.

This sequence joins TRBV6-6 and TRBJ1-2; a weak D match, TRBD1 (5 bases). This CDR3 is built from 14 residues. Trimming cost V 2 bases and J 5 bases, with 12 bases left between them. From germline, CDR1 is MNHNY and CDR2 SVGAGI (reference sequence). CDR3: CASSYKGIEYGYTF. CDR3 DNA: TGTGCCAGCAGTTACAAGGGGATAGAATATGGCTACACCTTC.

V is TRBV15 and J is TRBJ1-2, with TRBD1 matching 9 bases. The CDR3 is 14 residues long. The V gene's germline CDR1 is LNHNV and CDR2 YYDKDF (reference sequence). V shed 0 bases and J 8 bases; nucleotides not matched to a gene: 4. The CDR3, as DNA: TGTGCCACCAGCAGAGAGGGACAGGGAAGGGGCTACACCTTC. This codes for CATSREGQGRGYTF.

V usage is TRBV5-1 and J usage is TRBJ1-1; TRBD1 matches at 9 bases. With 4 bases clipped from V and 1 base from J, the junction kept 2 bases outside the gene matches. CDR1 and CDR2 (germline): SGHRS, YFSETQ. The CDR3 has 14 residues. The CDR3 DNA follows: TGCGCCAGCAGCCGACAGGGGGGGAACACTGAAGCTTTCTTT. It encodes CASSRQGGNTEAFF.

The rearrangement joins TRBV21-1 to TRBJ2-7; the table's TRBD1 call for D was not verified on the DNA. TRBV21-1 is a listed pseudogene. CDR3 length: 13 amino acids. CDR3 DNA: TGTGCCAGCAGCAAAGTAGGGGCTAACGAGCAGTACGTC. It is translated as CASSKVGANEQYV.

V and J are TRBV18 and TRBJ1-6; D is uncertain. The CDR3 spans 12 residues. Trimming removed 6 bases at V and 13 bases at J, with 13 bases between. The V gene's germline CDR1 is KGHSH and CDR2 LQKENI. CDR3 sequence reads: CASSPTLRPLHF. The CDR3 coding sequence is TGTGCCAGCTCTCCGACCCTCCGGCCCCTCCACTTT.

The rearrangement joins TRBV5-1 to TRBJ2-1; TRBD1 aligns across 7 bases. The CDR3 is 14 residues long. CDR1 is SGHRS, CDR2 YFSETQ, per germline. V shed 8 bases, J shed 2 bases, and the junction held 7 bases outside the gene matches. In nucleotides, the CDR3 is TGCGCCAGTTGGACAGGTAGTCCCTACAATGAGCAGTTCTTC. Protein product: CASWTGSPYNEQFF.